This T cell receptor beta chain was retrieved from a study of blood T cell repertoires in COVID-19. Looking at the study overall: COVID-19 samples collected from the United States, Italy and Spain covered acute and convalescent phases.

Everyone who took part was roughly 18 to 89 years old, and they came from about two dozen US areas. Cohorts were based on clinical histories the participants reported. In the original analysis: Nucleated cell counts were estimated from reference gene primer amplification. The data were produced by immunoSEQ multiplex PCR, yet TCRdb's version contains in-frame clones alone and is incomplete. V and J calls and clone size come straight from that table; D and trimming were deduced from the DNA. The table has some 180,000 clones, roughly 84% seen once. This clone was seen a handful of times. With 1 base removed from V and 9 bases from J, the gap between germline ends came to 7 bases. Germline-derived CDR1 and CDR2 are SGHDN and FVKESK. This CDR3 is 11 amino acids long.

The chain has TRBV14 and TRBJ2-7; possibly TRBD2 for D (5 bases). The sequencing sample was made of PBMCs or T cells enriched from blood (not recorded which). This sequence was found in a young woman who had been exposed to COVID-19. CDR3 sequence (DNA): TGTGCCAGCAGCCAAGGAGGGCTGCAGTACTTC. Protein product: CASSQGGLQYF.